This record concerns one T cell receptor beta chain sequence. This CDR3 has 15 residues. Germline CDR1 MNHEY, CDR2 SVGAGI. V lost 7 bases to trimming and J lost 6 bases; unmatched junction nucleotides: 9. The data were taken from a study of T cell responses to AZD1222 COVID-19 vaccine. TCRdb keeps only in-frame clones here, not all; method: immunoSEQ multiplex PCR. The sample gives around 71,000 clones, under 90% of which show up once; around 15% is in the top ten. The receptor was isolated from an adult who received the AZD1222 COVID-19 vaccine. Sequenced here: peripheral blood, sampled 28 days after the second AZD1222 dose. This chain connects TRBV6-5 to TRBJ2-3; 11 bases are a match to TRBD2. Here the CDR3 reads CASIATSGGLDTQYF. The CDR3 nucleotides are TGTGCCAGCATCGCCACTAGCGGGGGTCTTGATACGCAGTATTTT.